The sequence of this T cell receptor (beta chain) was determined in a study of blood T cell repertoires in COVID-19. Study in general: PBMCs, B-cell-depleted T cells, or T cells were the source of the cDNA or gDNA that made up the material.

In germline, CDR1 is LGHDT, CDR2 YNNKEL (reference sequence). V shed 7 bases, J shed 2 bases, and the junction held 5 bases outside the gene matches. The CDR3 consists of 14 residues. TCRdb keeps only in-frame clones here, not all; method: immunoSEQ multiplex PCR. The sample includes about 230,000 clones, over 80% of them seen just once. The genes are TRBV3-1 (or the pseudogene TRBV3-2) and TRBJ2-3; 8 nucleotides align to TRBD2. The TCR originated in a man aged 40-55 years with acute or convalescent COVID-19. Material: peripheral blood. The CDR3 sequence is CASTFSGTTDTQYF. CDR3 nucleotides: TGTGCCAGCACCTTTAGCGGGACCACAGATACGCAGTATTTT.